This note documents a single TCR beta chain sequence. Its target is not known. Repertoires were generated with immunoSEQ multiplex PCR, while TCRdb's copy carries only in-frame clones and drops some. The sample lists 85,000 to 130,000 clones, roughly 90% occurring once. This CDR3 has 15 amino acids. Germline CDR1 and CDR2: SGHTA and FQGNSA. V dropped 2 bases and J dropped 5; count of bases not matched to a gene: 6. This sample is drawn from a study of graft-versus-host responses after intestinal transplantation. About the study: Multivisceral, liver-intestinal, or isolated intestinal grafts were transplanted into recipients. Each patient got anti-thymocyte globulin induction, then tacrolimus and steroids for around three years. Study observations and caveats: Peak GvH clone levels in circulation were associated with early post-transplant HvG declines. The marrow of recipients harbored GvH clones, and ileum or blood showed some of them first.

J is TRBJ1-5 and V is TRBV7-2; 7 bases fit TRBD1. Source: unstimulated CD4+ T cells sorted from spleen or lymph node cells, taken before intestinal transplant. The source is a human donor who received an intestinal transplant. CDR3 region: CASSLIYQGDQPQHF. The CDR3 DNA reads as TGTGCCAGCAGCTTAATCTACCAGGGGGATCAGCCCCAGCATTTT.